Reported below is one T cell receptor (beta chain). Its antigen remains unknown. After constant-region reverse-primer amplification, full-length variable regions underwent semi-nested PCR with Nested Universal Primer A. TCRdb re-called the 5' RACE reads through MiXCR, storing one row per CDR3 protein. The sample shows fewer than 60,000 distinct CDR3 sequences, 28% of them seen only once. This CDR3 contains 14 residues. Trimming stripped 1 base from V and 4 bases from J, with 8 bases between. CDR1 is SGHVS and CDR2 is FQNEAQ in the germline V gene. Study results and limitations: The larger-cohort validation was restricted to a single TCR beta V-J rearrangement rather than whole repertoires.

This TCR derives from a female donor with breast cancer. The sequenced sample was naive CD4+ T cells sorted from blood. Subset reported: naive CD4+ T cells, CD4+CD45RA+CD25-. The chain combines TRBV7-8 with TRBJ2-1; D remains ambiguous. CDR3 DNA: TGTGCCAGCAGCTTAGGGAATTATTACAATGAGCAGTTCTTC. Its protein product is CASSLGNYYNEQFF.